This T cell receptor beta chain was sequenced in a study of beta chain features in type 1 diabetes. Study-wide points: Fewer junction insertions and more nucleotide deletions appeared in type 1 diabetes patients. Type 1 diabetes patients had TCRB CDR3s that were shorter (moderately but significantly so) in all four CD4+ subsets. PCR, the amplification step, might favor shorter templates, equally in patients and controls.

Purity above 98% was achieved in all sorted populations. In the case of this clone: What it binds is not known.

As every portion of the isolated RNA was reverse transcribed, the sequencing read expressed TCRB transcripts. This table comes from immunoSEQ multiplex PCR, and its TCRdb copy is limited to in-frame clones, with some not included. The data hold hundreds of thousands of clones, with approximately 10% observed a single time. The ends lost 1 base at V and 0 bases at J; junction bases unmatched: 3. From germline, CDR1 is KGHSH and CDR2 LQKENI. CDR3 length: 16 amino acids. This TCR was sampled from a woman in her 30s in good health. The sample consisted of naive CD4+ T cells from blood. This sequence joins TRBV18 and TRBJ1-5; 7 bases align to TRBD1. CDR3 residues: CASSPQGAGSNQPQHF. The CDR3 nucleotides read TGTGCCAGCTCACCACAGGGGGCGGGTAGCAATCAGCCCCAGCATTTT.